These 4 T cell receptor beta chains were all obtained from the same sample, sequenced in a study of T cells in localized non-small cell lung cancer. Sequencing used immunoSEQ multiplex PCR; TCRdb keeps in-frame clones, though not all of them. Altogether approximately 57,000 clones are present, roughly 90% being singletons, with the ten largest covering 5.2%. The sample consisted of peripheral blood, taken before any cancer treatment. Receptors originate from a woman aged 35-75 years with stage I lung adenocarcinoma.

This rearrangement joins TRBV5-1 to TRBJ1-1; possible D gene TRBD1, 6 bases. This CDR3 is 15 amino acids long. The ends were cut back, 1 base at V and 3 bases at J, with 13 bases in the middle. The germline gives CDR1 SGHRS, CDR2 YFSETQ. The CDR3 loop reads CASSLLGGADTEAFF. The CDR3 DNA reads TGCGCCAGCAGCTTGTTAGGGGGGGCAGACACTGAAGCTTTCTTT.

The gene calls are TRBV6-1 and TRBJ2-7; the match to TRBD2 covers 9 bases. The CDR3 is 13 amino acids. The trim removed 6 bases at V and 9 bases at J, leaving 9 bases unmatched. Germline loops: CDR1 MNHNS, CDR2 SASEGT. The CDR3 sequence: CASSKRGVWGQYF. The CDR3 DNA sequence: TGTGCCAGCAGCAAGCGGGGGGTCTGGGGGCAGTACTTC.

V gene TRBV6-6 combines with J gene TRBJ1-2; D unclear. The CDR3 is made up of 12 amino acids. The V end was cut by 6 bases, the J end by 7 bases, with 12 bases between. Germline CDR1 and CDR2: MNHNY and SVGAGI (reference sequence). The CDR3 sequence is CASRATTFGYTF. CDR3 coding DNA: TGTGCCAGCAGAGCTACGACTTTTGGCTACACCTTC.

The chain has TRBV30 and TRBJ2-5, with 10 bases lining up with TRBD2. V shed 0 bases, J shed 8 bases, and the junction held 6 bases outside the gene matches. The germline V gene has CDR1 GTSNPN and CDR2 SVGIG (reference sequence). The CDR3 spans 14 residues. Written as DNA, the CDR3 is TGTGCCTGGAGTGTACAGGCTAGCGGGGGAACCCAGTACTTC. Protein: CAWSVQASGGTQYF.